The T cell receptor beta chain described here comes from a study of T cell responses to AZD1222 COVID-19 vaccine. Study-wide results and caveats: White British ancestry dominated among donors, who included more females, and clonal diversity was possibly underestimated.

Measured with immunoSEQ multiplex PCR; TCRdb has only the in-frame clones, and not every one. This sample has 150,000 to 200,000 clones; approximately 90% occur once, and the top ten carry less than 3%. Note on this clone: Its matching antigen is unknown.

CDR1 and CDR2 from the germline V gene are MNHEY and SVGAGI. CDR3 length equals 14 residues. V was cut by 8 bases and J by 2 bases, with 15 bases left in between. The J gene is TRBJ1-2, the V gene TRBV6-5; D possibly corresponds to TRBD1 (5 bases). The clonotype originates from an adult in good health. The starting material was peripheral blood, obtained on day 0 of AZD1222 vaccination. This CDR3 is CASHPLGGNYGYTF. CDR3 nucleotide sequence: TGTGCCAGCCATCCCCTCGGGGGAAACTATGGCTACACCTTC.